The 31 T cell receptor beta chains below were found in one sample sequenced in a study of post-analysis software for immune sequencing data. Findings of the study overall: The five TRBV segments detected at higher frequency in patients than in controls included TRBV5-6, TRBV5-1 and TRBV20-1.

No antigen is known for these receptors. Prepared TCR beta cDNA libraries contained unique molecular identifiers. From the PCR reads, TCRdb called clonotypes with MiXCR, one entry per CDR3 protein. The sample includes hundreds of thousands of distinct CDR3 sequences, roughly 27% of them seen just once. Sequencing input: blood. Receptors originate from a girl aged 5 to 17 with multiple sclerosis.

The rearrangement links TRBV7-9 to TRBJ2-1; 7 nucleotides agree with TRBD2. Germline CDR1 is SEHNR and CDR2 is FQNEAQ (reference sequence). V shed 7 bases and J 8 bases; nucleotides not matched to a gene: 8. This CDR3 is built from 13 residues. Written as DNA, the CDR3 is TGTGCCAGCAACCTTAGGGAGGGCGATGAGCAGTTCTTC. Protein sequence: CASNLREGDEQFF.

This clonotype was observed a few times. J is TRBJ2-1 and V is TRBV13; 9 bases are a match to TRBD1. Germline V gene data show CDR1 as PRHDT and CDR2 as FYEKMQ (reference sequence). V was pared by 5 bases and J by 7 bases, with 15 bases of the junction left unmatched. CDR3 length: 17 residues. CDR3 loop: CASSPLLRDREENEQFF. Written as DNA, the CDR3 is TGTGCCAGCAGCCCACTTCTGAGGGACAGGGAGGAGAATGAGCAGTTCTTC. Variable domain in full (rest from reference TRBV13 and TRBJ2-1): AAGVIQSPRHLIKEKRETATLKCYPIPRHDTVYWYQQGPGQDPQFLISFYEKMQSDKGSIPDRFSAQQFSDYHSELNMSSLELGDSALYFCASSPLLRDREENEQFFGPGTRLTVL.

Only a few counts were recorded for this clonotype. The chain has TRBV6-5 and TRBJ1-6; possibly TRBD1 for D (6 bases). This CDR3 is built from 16 residues. Germline-derived CDR1 and CDR2 are MNHEY and SVGAGI. V was shortened by 5 bases and J by 4 bases, with 15 bases between the two germline ends. CDR3 DNA sequence: TGTGCCAGCAGTACCGAACAGGGCGAGTATAATTCACCCCTCCACTTT. Its protein is CASSTEQGEYNSPLHF.

The chain carries TRBV6-2 or TRBV6-3 and TRBJ2-7, with D perhaps TRBD1 (6 bases). Germline CDR1 and CDR2: MNHEY and SVGEGT. The CDR3 loop spans 15 amino acids. Trimming stripped 5 bases from V and 0 bases from J, with 14 bases between. This chain's CDR3 is CASSITGRLSYEQYF. DNA of the CDR3: TGTGCCAGCAGTATAACAGGGAGACTCTCCTACGAGCAGTACTTC.

The gene calls are TRBV7-2 and TRBJ2-3; 13 bases agree with TRBD2. V trimming: 4 bases; J trimming: 4 bases; junction bases outside the gene matches: 8. Germline lookup yields CDR1 SGHTA and CDR2 FQGNSA. This CDR3 has 17 amino acids. This chain's CDR3 is CASSSRGLAGDPDTQYF. CDR3 in DNA: TGTGCCAGCAGCTCTAGAGGACTAGCGGGAGACCCAGATACGCAGTATTTT. Based on the CDR3 plus reference TRBV7-2 and TRBJ2-3, the full variable domain is GAGVSQSPSNKVTEKGKDVELRCDPISGHTALYWYRQSLGQGLEFLIYFQGNSAPDKSGLPSDRFSAERTGGSVSTLTIQRTQQEDSAVYLCASSSRGLAGDPDTQYFGPGTRLTVL.

The chain is built from TRBV3-1 and TRBJ1-1, with 7 bases identical to TRBD1. Unmatched junction bases numbered 9, after V lost 7 bases and J lost 1 base. The CDR3 length is 15 residues. Germline lookup yields CDR1 LGHDT and CDR2 YNNKEL (reference sequence). The CDR3 region has the DNA TGTGCCAGCAACAAGAACCGGGACAGGAACACTGAAGCTTTCTTT. Translation gives CASNKNRDRNTEAFF.

The J gene is TRBJ2-1, the V gene TRBV20-1; 10 bases map to TRBD2. V shed 3 bases, J shed 9 bases, and the junction held 11 bases outside the gene matches. The CDR3 sequence is 15 residues long. Germline-derived CDR1 and CDR2 are DFQATT and SNEGSKA (reference sequence). The CDR3 DNA sequence: TGCAGTGCTAGTCAACTAGCGGGAAATATTGGTGAGCAGTTCTTC. It translates to CSASQLAGNIGEQFF.

J is TRBJ2-4 and V is TRBV4-1; D unresolved. CDR1 MGHRA and CDR2 YSYEKL come from the germline V gene. The CDR3 loop spans 15 amino acids. The germline V and J ends were trimmed by 0 bases and 4 bases, with 10 bases remaining between them. CDR3 in DNA: TGCGCCAGCAGCCAAGAAGGATCTGGGAAAAACATTCAGTACTTC. Translated, it gives CASSQEGSGKNIQYF.

In its sample, this clonotype was seen a few times. The chain couples TRBV7-2 to TRBJ2-1, with D perhaps assigned TRBD1 or TRBD2 (6 bases each). The CDR3 length is 16 residues. The V gene lost 0 bases and the J gene lost 3 bases, with 12 bases spanning the gap. Germline CDR1 and CDR2: SGHTA and FQGNSA. Written as DNA, the CDR3 is TGTGCCAGCAGCTTAGCCGGCCGGGGGCACTACAATGAGCAGTTCTTC. This codes for CASSLAGRGHYNEQFF.

The V call is TRBV15, the J call TRBJ1-1; no clear D. Germline V gene sequence: CDR1 LNHNV, CDR2 YYDKDF (reference sequence). V dropped 5 bases and J dropped 0 bases, with 13 bases sitting between them. The CDR3 runs 15 residues. The CDR3 bases are TGTGCCACCAGCGGAGGAGGACGCCTGAACACTGAAGCTTTCTTT. Translated: CATSGGGRLNTEAFF.

This clonotype was seen repeatedly, ten times or more. The gene calls are TRBV7-6 and TRBJ2-3; D is possibly TRBD2 (7 bases). CDR1 and CDR2 from the germline V gene are SGHVS and FNYEAQ. The CDR3 is 15 residues long. V was clipped by 5 bases and J by 4 bases, with 16 bases between them. CDR3 DNA sequence: TGTGCCAGCAGCCTTGGTACGGGGGGCGCAGATACGCAGTATTTT. Encoded protein: CASSLGTGGADTQYF. The full variable domain, with the rest looked up from reference TRBV7-6 and TRBJ2-3, is GAGVSQSPRYKVTKRGQDVALRCDPISGHVSLYWYRQALGQGPEFLTYFNYEAQQDKSGLPNDRFSAERPEGSISTLTIQRTEQRDSAMYRCASSLGTGGADTQYFGPGTRLTVL.

This clonotype was recorded a few times. The chain has TRBV4-1 and TRBJ2-7; unclear D gene. CDR3 length equals 15 residues. V lost 1 base, J lost 7 bases, and 17 bases lay in between. Germline V lookup: CDR1 MGHRA, CDR2 YSYEKL. The CDR3 DNA reads as TGCGCCAGCAGCCAAGTCACGGAACGGGTCAGGGAGCAGTACTTC. Its translation: CASSQVTERVREQYF.

This clonotype was seen repeatedly, ten times or more. The chain uses TRBV6-5 and TRBJ2-3; TRBD1 aligns across 7 bases. Germline V CDR1 and CDR2: MNHEY, SVGAGI. The junction had 7 bases not matched to a gene; V was cut back by 5 bases and J by 5 bases. CDR3 length: 14 amino acids. In DNA form, the CDR3 reads TGTGCCAGCAGTAAAGACAGGGTGATAGATACGCAGTATTTT. This translates into CASSKDRVIDTQYF.

This clonotype has a handful of counts. The genes are TRBV2 and TRBJ2-6; a possible D gene is TRBD1 (6 bases). Trimming left V 9 bases short and J 0 bases short, with 18 bases between. The CDR3 consists of 17 residues. Germline CDR1 and CDR2: SNHLY and FYNNEI. CDR3 DNA sequence: TGTGCCAGTGCACCGGGACATCGAAACTCTGGGGCCAACGTCCTGACTTTC. Its protein is CASAPGHRNSGANVLTF.

V and J are TRBV10-3 and TRBJ2-2, with D possibly TRBD2 on 7 matching bases. In germline, CDR1 is ENHRY, CDR2 SYGVKD. Trimming left V 10 bases short and J 2 bases short, with 20 bases between. CDR3 length equals 16 residues. In DNA, the CDR3 is TGTGCCACCAGCGGGGCACGGGACACTAACACCGGGGAGCTGTTTTTT. It yields the protein CATSGARDTNTGELFF.

This chain links TRBV28 with TRBJ2-1, with 7 bases matching TRBD1. The CDR3 is made up of 16 amino acids. The germline V gene encodes CDR1 MDHEN and CDR2 SYDVKM. With 7 bases clipped from V and 3 bases from J, the junction kept 12 bases outside the gene matches. This CDR3 is CASTLLGGIGYNEQFF. The CDR3 coding sequence is TGTGCCAGCACCCTCCTAGGGGGCATAGGCTACAATGAGCAGTTCTTC.

This clonotype was counted between two and nine times. The V and J genes are TRBV7-8 and TRBJ2-7, with D perhaps matching TRBD1 or TRBD2 (5 bases each). Trimming cost V 5 bases and J 6 bases, with 17 bases left between them. CDR3 length equals 14 residues. Germline CDR1 and CDR2: SGHVS and FQNEAQ. The CDR3 sequence is CASSKTGTSLEQYF. CDR3 in DNA: TGTGCCAGCAGCAAAACCGGGACCTCCCTCGAGCAGTACTTC.

The CDR3 here is CASSPNIWNTRGSTDTQYF. DNA of the CDR3: TGTGCCAGCAGCCCGAATATCTGGAATACGAGGGGTAGCACAGATACGCAGTATTTT. The chain has TRBV7-9 and TRBJ2-3, with D perhaps TRBD1 or TRBD2 (5 bases each). Trimming removed 5 bases from V and 0 bases from J, with 24 bases in between. The CDR3 totals 19 residues. From germline, CDR1 is SEHNR and CDR2 FQNEAQ (reference sequence).

CDR3 bases: TGTGCCAGCAGCCAAGGTCCCGGGACAGGGTCCGGTACCTACACCTTC. Translated: CASSQGPGTGSGTYTF. This sequence joins TRBV3-1 and TRBJ1-2, with TRBD1 matching 9 bases. After removal of 1 base from V and 10 bases from J, the junction contained 13 bases not matched to a gene. This CDR3 has 16 residues. From germline, CDR1 is LGHDT and CDR2 YNNKEL (reference sequence).

J is TRBJ2-2 and V is TRBV3-1; D remains unclear. V was clipped by 1 base and J by 1 base, with 7 bases between them. Germline values: CDR1 LGHDT, CDR2 YNNKEL (reference sequence). This CDR3 has 15 residues. CDR3 DNA: TGTGCCAGCAGCCAAGTGATTGGGAACACCGGGGAGCTGTTTTTT. It is translated as CASSQVIGNTGELFF.

J is TRBJ2-5 and V is TRBV9; possible D gene TRBD2, 6 bases. Trimming left V 4 bases short and J 3 bases short, with 13 bases between. The germline V gene has CDR1 SGDLS and CDR2 YYNGEE. CDR3 length equals 14 residues. CDR3 nucleotide sequence: TGTGCCAGCAGCCCGCGGGGCAGGGAAGAGACCCAGTACTTC. Translating gives CASSPRGREETQYF. Full variable domain (remainder filled in from reference TRBV9 and TRBJ2-5): DSGVTQTPKHLITATGQRVTLRCSPRSGDLSVYWYQQSLDQGLQFLIQYYNGEERAKGNILERFSAQQFPDLHSELNLSSLELGDSALYFCASSPRGREETQYFGPGTRLLVL.

Comment on this clonotype: A read error is possible here, since a much larger clone lies one base away. The limits of the CDR3 on the DNA are not certain, so only TCRdb's listed CDR3 is given. The chain employs TRBV20-1 and TRBJ2-3; the table's D call, TRBD2, has no DNA check behind it. The germline V gene encodes CDR1 DFQATT and CDR2 SNEGSKA (reference sequence). The CDR3 is 17 residues long, ends included. This chain's CDR3 is CSARDLRVAGGTDTPYF.

V gene TRBV12-3 or TRBV12-4 combines with J gene TRBJ1-2, with 7 bases that match TRBD1. V shed 0 bases and J 4 bases; nucleotides not matched to a gene: 8. The CDR3 has 16 amino acids. CDR3 region: CASSLANNRGGYGYTF. The CDR3 DNA sequence: TGTGCCAGCAGTTTAGCGAACAACAGGGGTGGCTATGGCTACACCTTC.

The chain is built from TRBV5-1 and TRBJ2-5; perhaps TRBD2 as D (6 bases). Germline CDR1 and CDR2: SGHRS and YFSETQ. The V gene lost 3 bases and the J gene lost 5 bases, with 14 bases spanning the gap. The length of the CDR3 is 14 residues. CDR3 in DNA: TGCGCCAGCAGCTCCACGGGAAGCGGGGAGACCCAGTACTTC. Translation: CASSSTGSGETQYF.

The chain joins TRBV20-1 to TRBJ1-5, with D unresolved. CDR1 is DFQATT, CDR2 SNEGSKA, per germline (reference sequence). The CDR3 consists of 15 residues. Between the trimmed V and J ends, which lost 6 bases and 3 bases, there was a span of 18 bases. The CDR3 nucleotides read TGCAGTGCCGCGCACCCAGGCGGCAACAATCAGCCCCAGCATTTT. It translates to CSAAHPGGNNQPQHF.

This clonotype occurred a few times. The V and J genes are TRBV28 and TRBJ2-7, with 12 bases fitting TRBD1. Trimming cost V 6 bases and J 4 bases; bases outside gene matches: 4. CDR1 and CDR2 from the germline V gene are MDHEN and SYDVKM. The CDR3 covers 14 residues. The CDR3 loop reads CASRPGQGAYEQYF. For the CDR3, the DNA is TGTGCCAGCAGGCCGGGACAGGGGGCTTACGAGCAGTACTTC.

The chain links TRBV20-1 to TRBJ2-7, with 9 bases identical to TRBD2. The germline gives CDR1 DFQATT, CDR2 SNEGSKA (reference sequence). Trimming at V came to 6 bases and at J to 1 base, leaving 7 bases not matched to a gene. CDR3 length: 14 amino acids. The CDR3 region is CSAKIAGASYEQYF. CDR3 in DNA: TGCAGTGCCAAAATAGCGGGGGCGTCCTACGAGCAGTACTTC.

CDR3 bases: TGCAGTGCTAGCGCTAGTCGCCAAGAGACCCAGTACTTC. This codes for CSASASRQETQYF. This chain links TRBV20-1 with TRBJ2-5; D gene uncertain. Germline assignment: CDR1 DFQATT and CDR2 SNEGSKA (reference sequence). The CDR3 has 13 amino acids. V was shortened by 3 bases and J by 1 base, with 9 bases between the two germline ends.

This clonotype occurred a few times. The chain links TRBV14 to TRBJ2-1; 8 positions agree with TRBD2. V was clipped by 3 bases and J by 4 bases; unmatched bases: 8. Germline values: CDR1 SGHDN, CDR2 FVKESK. This CDR3 is 16 amino acids long. Here the CDR3 reads CASSHYSGAGYNEQFF. The CDR3 bases are TGTGCCAGCAGCCACTATAGCGGGGCGGGGTACAATGAGCAGTTCTTC.

With regard to this clonotype: A much larger clone lies one base from this, so it may be a read error. V is TRBV20-1 and J is TRBJ2-1, with 9 positions matching TRBD2. Per germline, CDR1 DFQATT and CDR2 SNEGSKA (reference sequence). The CDR3 spans 15 residues. The J segment lost 8 bases and the V segment lost 3 bases, leaving 11 bases of the junction unmatched. CDR3 DNA: TGCAGTGCTAGCCCCGGGACTAGCTTTAGGGATGAGCAGTTCTTC. Its protein is CSASPGTSFRDEQFF.

The chain links TRBV7-7 to TRBJ2-3; D uncertain. Trimming removed 5 bases at V and 0 bases at J, with 21 bases between. Germline-derived CDR1 and CDR2 are SSHAT and FNYEAQ (reference sequence). CDR3 length: 18 amino acids. CDR3 coding DNA: TGTGCCAGCAGCCCCCGACGGGTCCTAGAAGCAAGCACAGATACGCAGTATTTT. This translates into CASSPRRVLEASTDTQYF.